Only a few counts were recorded for the clone carrying this T cell receptor (beta chain). Its antigen remains unknown. This sample is part of a study of blood T cells in healthy people across ages. Study-level results: Older age went with lower TCR beta diversity per million T cells, in a roughly linear way. Long-lived donors exceeded aged donors in naive CD4+ cells and diversity.

Together with a sample-barcoded 5' primer, a J-beta primer mix was included in a second PCR lasting roughly 6 to 12 cycles. TCRdb analysed the 5' RACE reads with MiXCR anew, one entry per CDR3 protein. Of 850,000 to 1,000,000 distinct CDR3 sequences in the sample, roughly 52% were seen once. This clonotype was sampled from a man younger than 45 in good health. Source material: blood.

The CDR3 sequence is CASSLPTSGGAYNEQFF. DNA of the CDR3: TGCGCCAGCAGCTTGCCAACTAGCGGGGGGGCCTACAATGAGCAGTTCTTC. The gene calls are TRBV5-1 and TRBJ2-1; 13 positions match TRBD2. Trimming took 1 base from V and 2 from J; bases not matched to a gene: 3. The germline V gene encodes CDR1 SGHRS and CDR2 YFSETQ. The CDR3 has 17 amino acids.